This is a list of T cell receptor beta chains from one sample in a study of T-cell memory formation after mild COVID-19. TCRdb passed the 5' RACE reads through MiXCR, listing each CDR3 protein once. The sample includes around 250,000 distinct CDR3 sequences, 16% of them seen just once. Sequenced: PBMCs or a T cell subset sorted from them (not recorded which). These receptor sequences come from a man younger than 35 who had mild COVID-19 (a few samples of this study predate the infection). Cell type and time point are not known. CDR3s include the opening cysteine and the closing phenylalanine or tryptophan. The D gene is left open where the match is weak. Expanded clones are given a class, and other clones once, few, many or no size at all.

NA	NA	TRBV5-1	TRBJ2-1	TGCGCCAGCAGCTTGGCCGGCAGGGTTCCATACAATGAGCAGTTCTTC	CASSLAGRVPYNEQFF
NA	NA	TRBV5-1	TRBJ2-2	TGCGCCACCCGGGACGGGAACACCGGGGAGCTGTTTTTT	CATRDGNTGELFF
NA	few	TRBV20-1	TRBJ2-7	TGCAGTCCCAGAGACCGACAGAGTTACGAGCAGTACTTC	CSPRDRQSYEQYF
NA	few	TRBV7-2	TRBJ2-4	TGTGCCAGCAGCTTAAATCGTCGGGGAGAGGGAAACATTCAGTACTTC	CASSLNRRGEGNIQYF
TRBD2	few	TRBV20-1	TRBJ2-5	TGCAGTGCTAGAGAGCCTAGCGGTCTCGTTCAGTACTTC	CSAREPSGLVQYF
NA	many	TRBV5-1	TRBJ2-4	TGCGCCAGCAGCTTGGCGACCTCGGAGAACATTCAGTACTTC	CASSLATSENIQYF
NA	once	TRBV12-2	TRBJ1-5	TGTGCAAGTCGCTTAGCGCACCGGACAGGCCATCAGCCCCAGCATTTT	CASRLAHRTGHQPQHF
TRBD1	NA	TRBV18	TRBJ1-1	TGTGCCAGCTCACCTCGTACAGGGGGGACTGAAGCTTTCTTT	CASSPRTGGTEAFF
NA	NA	TRBV9	TRBJ1-6	TGTGCCAGCAGCGTAGGGGTTGGGTCACCCCTCCACTTT	CASSVGVGSPLHF
NA	NA	TRBV5-1	TRBJ1-6	TGCGCCAGCAGGAGATCGGAGGCCGGGTCCTATAATTCACCCCTCCACTTT	CASRRSEAGSYNSPLHF
NA	NA	TRBV20-1	TRBJ2-1	TGCAGTGCTGAGGACACTCCCTACAATGAGCAGTTCTTC	CSAEDTPYNEQFF
TRBD1	NA	TRBV11-2	TRBJ1-1	TGTGCCAGCAGCTTAGTGATGGGAGGGGGCGCTGAAGCTTTCTTT	CASSLVMGGGAEAFF
NA	few	TRBV28	TRBJ2-5	TGTGCCAGCAGTCGAGGGGGGGAGACCCAGTACTTC	CASSRGGETQYF
TRBD1	few	TRBV5-1	TRBJ2-7	TGCGCCAGCAGCGGGACAGGATTACGGTCCTACGAGCAGTACTTC	CASSGTGLRSYEQYF
NA	NA	TRBV7-9	TRBJ2-2	TGTGCCAGCAACAGGGTTAACACCGGGGAGCTGTTTTTT	CASNRVNTGELFF
NA	few	TRBV2	TRBJ2-2	TGTGCCAGCAGTCAGGCCTCAACCCGAACCGGGGAGCTGTTTTTT	CASSQASTRTGELFF
NA	few	TRBV7-2	TRBJ2-2	TGTGCCAGCAGCCAATCGGGGTACACCGGGGAGCTGTTTTTT	CASSQSGYTGELFF
NA	few	TRBV24-1	TRBJ1-1	TGTGCCACCAGTGATGCGGGAACTGAAGCTTTCTTT	CATSDAGTEAFF
TRBD1	NA	TRBV6-5	TRBJ1-2	TGTGCCAGCAGTTACTCTTGGACAGGGGGAAAGGTTGGCTACACCTTC	CASSYSWTGGKVGYTF
NA	few	TRBV20-1	TRBJ2-1	TGCAGTGCTAGGCCGGCGGCAGCCTACAATGAGCAGTTCTTC	CSARPAAAYNEQFF
NA	NA	TRBV30	TRBJ1-1	TGTGCCTGGAGTGCCCAGACCCCGAACACTGAAGCTTTCTTT	CAWSAQTPNTEAFF
NA	many	TRBV28	TRBJ2-7	TGTGCCAGCAGTAGGGCCCCCGCCTACGAGCAGTACTTC	CASSRAPAYEQYF
NA	few	TRBV20-1	TRBJ2-5	TGCAGTGCTAGAGCGGAGCTCCAAGAGACCCAGTACTTC	CSARAELQETQYF
TRBD1	few	TRBV10-2	TRBJ1-2	TGCGCCAGCTTACGGACAGGGGGCGACTACACCTTC	CASLRTGGDYTF
NA	NA	TRBV7-2	TRBJ2-1	TGTGCCAGCAGCTTAGCTCGGGGGACGGGGGAGCAGTTCTTC	CASSLARGTGEQFF
NA	few	TRBV6-1	TRBJ2-5	TGTGCCAGCAGTGGGCCCCCCGGAGGGGTCCAAGAGACCCAGTACTTC	CASSGPPGGVQETQYF
NA	few	TRBV9	TRBJ1-1	TGTGCCAGCAGCGGGGAGGGGAGTCGGGCTGAAGCTTTCTTT	CASSGEGSRAEAFF
NA	NA	TRBV10-3	TRBJ1-5	TGTGCCATCAGTCCCGACAGTAGCAATCAGCCCCAGCATTTT	CAISPDSSNQPQHF
NA	NA	TRBV27	TRBJ1-1	TGTGCCAGCAGTCCTCCGGGGGTCACTGAAGCTTTCTTT	CASSPPGVTEAFF
NA	few	TRBV4-2	TRBJ2-2	TGTGCCAGCAGCCAAGATTCAGGGACCTTCGAGGAGCTGTTTTTT	CASSQDSGTFEELFF
NA	NA	TRBV7-2	TRBJ2-5	TGTGCCAGCAGAGGAATTGCCGGGACGCCAAAGTACTTC	CASRGIAGTPKYF
TRBD1	few	TRBV5-1	TRBJ2-7	TGCGCCAGCAGCTTTGGGGGACAGGGTCGCGAGCAGTACTTC	CASSFGGQGREQYF
NA	NA	TRBV12-3/TRBV12-4	TRBJ1-5	TGTGCCAGCAGTTTAGCGTCTGACGGGAATCAGCCCCAGCATTTT	CASSLASDGNQPQHF
NA	many	TRBV6-6	TRBJ2-5	TGTGCCAGCACTCAGCTCCCTAGGGGGGGGGAGACCCAGTACTTC	CASTQLPRGGETQYF
NA	few	TRBV2	TRBJ1-3	TGTGCCAGCAGTGATTTAGATTCTGGAAACACCATATATTTT	CASSDLDSGNTIYF
NA	NA	TRBV4-3	TRBJ1-2	TGCGCCAGCAGCCAACAGAATAACTATGGCTACACCTTC	CASSQQNNYGYTF
TRBD1	NA	TRBV7-2	TRBJ2-7	TGTGCCAGCAGCCGGGACAGGGGACGCGAGCAGTACTTC	CASSRDRGREQYF
NA	once	TRBV7-9	TRBJ1-2	TGTGCCAGCAGGACCGGACGGACCTATGGCTACACCTTC	CASRTGRTYGYTF
NA	few	TRBV20-1	TRBJ1-1	TGCAGTGCTAGAGATCGTTCAGACACTGAAGCTTTCTTT	CSARDRSDTEAFF
TRBD1	few	TRBV10-3	TRBJ2-3	TGTGCCATAAACCCGACAGGGAACCCCACAGATACGCAGTATTTT	CAINPTGNPTDTQYF
NA	once	TRBV19	TRBJ1-2	TGTGCCAGTAGTAGAGGATATTCTGACTATGGCTACACCTTC	CASSRGYSDYGYTF
NA	few	TRBV5-1	TRBJ1-1	TGCGCCAGCAGCTTCCCCGGGAACACTGAAGCTTTCTTT	CASSFPGNTEAFF
NA	NA	TRBV18	TRBJ1-2	TGTGCCAGCTCACCTGAGACTAACTATGGCTACACCTTC	CASSPETNYGYTF
NA	NA	TRBV6-6	TRBJ1-2	TGTGCCAGCAGACTAGAAGGCTACACCTTC	CASRLEGYTF
NA	NA	TRBV9	TRBJ2-4	TGTGCCAGCAGCGTTCCGACCGGCGGGGTAGCCAAAAACATTCAGTACTTC	CASSVPTGGVAKNIQYF